This T cell receptor (beta chain) derives from a study of T cells after posttransplantation cyclophosphamide (dated by TCRdb to 2016 to 2017). Some background on the complete study: T cell repertoire reconstitution was tracked by TRB sequencing after myeloablative bone marrow transplantation in which posttransplantation cyclophosphamide was used as GVHD prophylaxis. Public TRB sequences were checked against a database of over 3,500 sequences associated with responses to pathogens, tumor antigens, self-antigens and alloantigens. Blood from all 35 or so PTCy patients with 1-year posttransplant specimens was subjected to TRB sequencing. Because TRA and TRB clonality correlated tightly in 10 or so samples, later TCR analyses were limited to TRB. Up to 3 additional blood samples from 2 to 5.2 years after transplant were also TRB-sequenced in 3 patients, as was pretransplant blood from a handful of patients. Antigen receptor sequencing was done on samples from 35 PTCy-treated patients and from approximately 16 related bone marrow donors of those patients.

TRB sequencing used genomic DNA with the immunoSEQ assay at survey resolution or the hsTCRB kit. Regarding the original processing steps: Initial read processing used immunoSEQ software, and repertoire analyses used the LymphoSeq R package. Clonality was calculated as 1 minus normalized Shannon entropy, and the Gini coefficient was also calculated for each TRB dataset. To infer phenotypes in unsorted samples, TRB sequences from sorted subsets of the recipient or donor were mapped onto unsorted samples from the same recipient. TCRdb mirrors the immuneACCESS table, restricted to in-frame sequences. Some clones are absent from its copies; in checked studies, under half trace to an unresolved V gene, and the reason for the others is unknown. V and J calls and clone size are as listed in that table; D and trimming were resolved from the DNA. The table shows 5,700 or so clones here, with no singletons. The ten largest make up roughly 26% of the sample.

General conclusions and limits of the study: Donor-recipient similarity was low at 1-2 months but rose over the first year, and later blood repertoires were often dominated by donor CD8+ memory clones. The TRB repertoires of T cells infiltrating skin or GI tract showed only limited overlap with the TRB repertoires of T cells in blood. Across the roughly 48 patients, TRB clonality was highly associated with recipient CMV seropositivity and CMV reactivation, and diversity with PTCy was similar to that in the CNI/methotrexate controls.

This clone was picked up many times. Its antigen is not yet known. No per-base quality is available; no much larger clone lies one base away. The CDR1 and CDR2 encoded by the germline V gene are SGHTA and FQGNSA. The germline ends are 10 bases apart after V is trimmed by 2 bases and J by 2 bases. Spanning cysteine to phenylalanine, the CDR3 consists of 15 amino acids. Of the read, only the CDR3 DNA is kept; its 45 bases are in frame from base 1. What the treatment or condition label conveys for this sample: high-dose cyclophosphamide on days +3 and +4 as single-agent GVHD prophylaxis. Busulfan and fludarabine conditioning, a related or unrelated marrow graft, and cyclophosphamide on days +3 and +4 were given to PTCy patients. PTCy-treated patients came from a prospective multi-institutional clinical trial. Peripheral blood and bone marrow mononuclear cells were isolated by Ficoll-Hypaque density centrifugation and cryopreserved.

This receptor was identified in a male patient aged 60 to 75 who received an allogeneic stem cell transplant from a related donor, was CMV-positive, and had no GVHD. The graft donor may be the source of some T cells after a transplant. The rearrangement combines TRBV7-2 with TRBJ2-1; D gene: possibly TRBD2, on 6 matching bases. Sequencing used PBMCs, obtained after allogeneic stem cell transplant with posttransplant cyclophosphamide. The base sequence is TGTGCCAGCAGCTTAATGTGGGGGGCCTACAATGAGCAGTTCTTC. Translation gives CASSLMWGAYNEQFF.